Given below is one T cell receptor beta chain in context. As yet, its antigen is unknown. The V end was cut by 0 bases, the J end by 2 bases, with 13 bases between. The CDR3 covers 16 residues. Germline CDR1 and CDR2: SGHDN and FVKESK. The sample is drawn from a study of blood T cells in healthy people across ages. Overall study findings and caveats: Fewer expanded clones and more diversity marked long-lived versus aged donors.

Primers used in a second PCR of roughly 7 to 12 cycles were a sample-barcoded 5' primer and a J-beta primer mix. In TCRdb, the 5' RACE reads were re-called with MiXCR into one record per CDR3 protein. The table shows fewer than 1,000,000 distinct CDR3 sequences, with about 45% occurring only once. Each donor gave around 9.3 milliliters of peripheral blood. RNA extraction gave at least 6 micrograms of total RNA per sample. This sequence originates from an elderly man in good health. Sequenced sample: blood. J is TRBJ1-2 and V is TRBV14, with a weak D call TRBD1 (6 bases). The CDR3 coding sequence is TGTGCCAGCAGCCAAGAAATGGGACAACCAAACTATGGCTACACCTTC. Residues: CASSQEMGQPNYGYTF.